This T cell receptor (beta chain) was found in a study of blood T cell repertoires in COVID-19. Study at large: Both acute and convalescent COVID-19 samples were obtained from the United States, Italy and Spain. T cells, B-cell-depleted T cells, or PBMCs provided the cDNA or gDNA that served as material.

The CDR3 spans 15 residues. Looked up from germline, CDR1 is LGHDT and CDR2 is YNNKEL (reference sequence). The V end lost 11 bases, the J end lost 1 base, and 18 bases lay between the germline ends. Original analysis: Reference gene primer amplification gave nucleated cell count estimates. The protocol was immunoSEQ multiplex PCR, while the TCRdb copy is restricted to in-frame clones and leaves out a portion. The V and J calls and clone size were taken over from that table, and D and trimming were inferred from the DNA. The sample holds roughly 220,000 clones, more than 75% seen once. This chain uses TRBV3-1 (or the pseudogene TRBV3-2) with TRBJ2-1; D unresolved. This clonotype originated in a man older than 75 with acute or convalescent COVID-19. The sequenced material came from peripheral blood. The CDR3 DNA reads TGTGCCCACCGACTCGACCTGCCATCCTACAATGAGCAGTTCTTC. Translated: CAHRLDLPSYNEQFF.